A single sample is the source of the 15 T cell receptor beta chains below, sequenced in a study of neurological immune-mediated disorders. TCRdb reprocessed the 5' RACE reads via MiXCR and lists one record per CDR3 protein. The profile shows more than 75,000 distinct CDR3 sequences, 10% of them singletons. The sample consisted of PBMCs. Receptor source: a middle-aged man in good health.

This clonotype has at least ten counts. J is TRBJ2-5 and V is TRBV5-1, with D uncertain. Germline CDR1 reads SGHRS; CDR2 reads YFSETQ. The CDR3 length is 12 residues. V lost 2 bases and J 5 bases, leaving 7 bases between the germline ends. The CDR3 DNA sequence: TGCGCCAGCAGCTTCGACCGGGAGACCCAGTACTTC. It specifies CASSFDRETQYF.

This clonotype showed up many times. J is TRBJ2-5 and V is TRBV6-5, with D possibly being TRBD2 (6 bases). The CDR3 runs 15 residues. The germline V gene has CDR1 MNHEY and CDR2 SVGAGI. The V end lost 3 bases, the J end lost 2 bases, and 13 bases lay between the germline ends. CDR3 region: CASSYGGTDQETQYF. The CDR3 DNA sequence: TGTGCCAGCAGTTATGGAGGGACCGATCAAGAGACCCAGTACTTC.

In this sample, this clonotype turned up many times. The chain joins TRBV5-1 to TRBJ2-3; 9 bases agree with TRBD1. Trimming at V came to 3 bases and at J to 3 bases, leaving 8 bases not matched to a gene. The CDR3 extends over 16 amino acids. Germline V gene data show CDR1 as SGHRS and CDR2 as YFSETQ. The CDR3 nucleotides are TGCGCCAGCAGCTCATACAGGGGGCTTGGGACAGATACGCAGTATTTT. It yields the protein CASSSYRGLGTDTQYF.

This clonotype was recorded many times. This chain links TRBV10-3 with TRBJ2-1; 12 bases are a match to TRBD2. CDR1 is ENHRY, CDR2 SYGVKD, per germline. The V gene end was trimmed by 3 bases and the J gene end by 7 bases; junction bases not matched to a gene: 10. This CDR3 has 17 amino acids. The CDR3 here is CAISDGLAGPPGNEQFF. CDR3 nucleotides: TGTGCCATCAGTGATGGACTAGCGGGGCCCCCGGGGAATGAGCAGTTCTTC.

This clonotype occurred a few times. The rearrangement uses TRBV20-1 and TRBJ2-7; 10 nucleotides align to TRBD2. V shed 0 bases and J 4 bases; nucleotides not matched to a gene: 12. The CDR3 has 17 residues. The germline V gene has CDR1 DFQATT and CDR2 SNEGSKA (reference sequence). The CDR3 DNA sequence: TGCAGTGCTAGAGATCTATCGGGGGGACTAGCGTCGTACGAGCAGTACTTC. It translates to CSARDLSGGLASYEQYF.

This clonotype has at least ten counts. This chain links TRBV5-5 with TRBJ2-3; D possibly corresponds to TRBD2 (6 bases). This CDR3 region has 15 residues. Trimming took off 1 base at V and 9 bases at J, with 18 bases between the two ends. In germline, CDR1 is SGHKS, CDR2 YYEKEE (reference sequence). CDR3: CASSLTREEMGTQYF. The CDR3 nucleotides are TGTGCCAGCAGCTTGACAAGGGAGGAAATGGGGACGCAGTATTTT.

This clonotype has at least ten counts. This chain joins TRBV24-1 and TRBJ1-5; 8 bases are shared with TRBD1. J lost 8 bases, V lost 4 bases, and 3 bases had no gene match. This CDR3 region has 13 residues. The germline gives CDR1 KGHDR, CDR2 SFDVKD. The CDR3: CATSESGGKPQHF. The CDR3 region has the DNA TGTGCCACCAGTGAATCAGGGGGCAAGCCCCAGCATTTT.

This clonotype came up many times. The V and J genes are TRBV27 and TRBJ1-6, with a possible D match to TRBD1 (6 bases). V dropped 6 bases and J dropped 6 bases, with 12 bases sitting between them. The CDR3 consists of 14 residues. Per the germline V gene, CDR1 is MNHEY and CDR2 is SMNVEV (reference sequence). The CDR3 spells CASSRQEANSPLHF. The CDR3 bases are TGTGCCAGCAGCAGACAGGAGGCTAATTCACCCCTCCACTTT.

About this clonotype: One end of the junction is discordant with germline, which a read error may explain. This chain links TRBV2 with TRBJ2-5; D is perhaps TRBD1 (6 bases). The CDR3 has 12 residues. CDR1 and CDR2 from the germline V gene are SNHLY and FYNNEI. The CDR3 reads CASRTEQETQYF. As DNA, the CDR3 is TGTGCAAGCAGGACAGAACAAGAGACCCAGTACTTC.

The table lists this clonotype with many counts. The J gene is TRBJ2-1, the V gene TRBV27; 10 bases fit TRBD1. Losses at the gene ends were 8 bases for V and 6 bases for J; bases not matched to a gene: 7. Germline V gene sequence: CDR1 MNHEY, CDR2 SMNVEV (reference sequence). CDR3 length: 14 amino acids. CDR3 loop: CASSGRTGGNEQFF. The CDR3 bases are TGTGCCAGCTCGGGGAGGACAGGGGGCAATGAGCAGTTCTTC.

This clonotype was seen repeatedly, ten times or more. The V and J genes are TRBV5-1 and TRBJ2-6; no reliable D call. This CDR3 has 13 amino acids. Between the trimmed V and J ends, which lost 7 bases and 0 bases, there was a span of 5 bases. Germline V gives CDR1 SGHRS, CDR2 YFSETQ. In DNA form, the CDR3 reads TGCGCCAGCCGGACCTCTGGGGCCAACGTCCTGACTTTC. Protein product: CASRTSGANVLTF.

This clonotype was picked up many times. The V gene is TRBV6-6, the J gene TRBJ2-7; 12 positions agree with TRBD2. Germline-derived CDR1 and CDR2 are MNHNY and SVGAGI (reference sequence). This CDR3 has 15 amino acids. Germline trimming cut 2 bases from V and 7 bases from J; bases unmatched to any gene: 6. The DNA for the CDR3 is TGTGCCAGCAGTTACACGACTAGCGGGAGTCAGGAGCAGTACTTC. Translation: CASSYTTSGSQEQYF.

In its sample, this clonotype was seen many times. V gene TRBV10-3 combines with J gene TRBJ1-6, with TRBD1 as a possible D gene (6 bases). This CDR3 is 14 amino acids long. CDR1 and CDR2 (germline): ENHRY, SYGVKD. The V and J ends lost 0 bases and 12 bases respectively, with 12 bases between them. The CDR3 DNA sequence: TGTGCCATCAGTGAGTCGACAGGCCCCGGACCCCTCCACTTT. Its translation is CAISESTGPGPLHF.

At least ten counts were recorded for this clonotype. V is TRBV28 and J is TRBJ2-1; D may be TRBD1 (6 bases). CDR1 MDHEN and CDR2 SYDVKM come from the germline V gene. V lost 0 bases to trimming and J lost 7 bases, with 22 bases between them. The CDR3 extends over 18 amino acids. CDR3 loop: CASSLWGAEGGERNEQFF. CDR3 coding DNA: TGTGCCAGCAGTTTATGGGGGGCCGAGGGTGGTGAGCGAAATGAGCAGTTCTTC.

The chain is built from TRBV6-6 and TRBJ1-2; TRBD1 might be the D (5 bases). This CDR3 has 13 amino acids. The V end lost 10 bases, the J end lost 1 base, and 13 bases lay between the germline ends. CDR1 is MNHNY, CDR2 SVGAGI, per germline (reference sequence). This CDR3 reads CATRESHNYGYTF. The DNA for the CDR3 is TGTGCCACCAGGGAGAGCCATAACTATGGCTACACCTTC.